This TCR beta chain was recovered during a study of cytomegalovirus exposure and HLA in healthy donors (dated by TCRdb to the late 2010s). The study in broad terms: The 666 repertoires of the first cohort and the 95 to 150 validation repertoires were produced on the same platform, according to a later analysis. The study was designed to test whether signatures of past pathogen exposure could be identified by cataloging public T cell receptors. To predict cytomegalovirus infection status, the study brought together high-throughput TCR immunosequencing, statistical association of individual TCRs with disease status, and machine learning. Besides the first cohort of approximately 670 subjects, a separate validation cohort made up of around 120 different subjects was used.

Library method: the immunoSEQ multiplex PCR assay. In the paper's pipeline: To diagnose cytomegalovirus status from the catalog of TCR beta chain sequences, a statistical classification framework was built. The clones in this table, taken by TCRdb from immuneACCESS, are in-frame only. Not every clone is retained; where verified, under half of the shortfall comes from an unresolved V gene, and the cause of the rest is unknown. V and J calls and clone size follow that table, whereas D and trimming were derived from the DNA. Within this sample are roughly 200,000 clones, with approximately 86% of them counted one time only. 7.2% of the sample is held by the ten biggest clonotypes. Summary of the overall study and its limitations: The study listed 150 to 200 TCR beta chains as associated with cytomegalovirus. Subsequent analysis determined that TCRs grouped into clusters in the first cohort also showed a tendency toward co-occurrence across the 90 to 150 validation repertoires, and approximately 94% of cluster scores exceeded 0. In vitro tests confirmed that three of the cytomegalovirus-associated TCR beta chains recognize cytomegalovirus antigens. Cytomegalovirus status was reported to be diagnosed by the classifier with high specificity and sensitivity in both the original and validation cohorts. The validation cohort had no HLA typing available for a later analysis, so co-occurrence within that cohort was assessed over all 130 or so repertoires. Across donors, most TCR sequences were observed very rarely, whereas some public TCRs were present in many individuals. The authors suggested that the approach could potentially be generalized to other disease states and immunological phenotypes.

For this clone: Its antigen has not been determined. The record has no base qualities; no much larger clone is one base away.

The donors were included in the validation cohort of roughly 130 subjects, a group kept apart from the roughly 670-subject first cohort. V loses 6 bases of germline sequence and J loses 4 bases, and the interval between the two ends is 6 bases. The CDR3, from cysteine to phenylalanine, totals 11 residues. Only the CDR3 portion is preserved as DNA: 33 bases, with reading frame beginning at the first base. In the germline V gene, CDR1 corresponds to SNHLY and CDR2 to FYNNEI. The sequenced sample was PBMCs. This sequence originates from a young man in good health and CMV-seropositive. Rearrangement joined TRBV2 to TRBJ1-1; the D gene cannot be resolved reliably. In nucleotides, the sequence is TGTGCCAGCAGCAGAGGCACTGAAGCTTTCTTT. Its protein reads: CASSRGTEAFF.